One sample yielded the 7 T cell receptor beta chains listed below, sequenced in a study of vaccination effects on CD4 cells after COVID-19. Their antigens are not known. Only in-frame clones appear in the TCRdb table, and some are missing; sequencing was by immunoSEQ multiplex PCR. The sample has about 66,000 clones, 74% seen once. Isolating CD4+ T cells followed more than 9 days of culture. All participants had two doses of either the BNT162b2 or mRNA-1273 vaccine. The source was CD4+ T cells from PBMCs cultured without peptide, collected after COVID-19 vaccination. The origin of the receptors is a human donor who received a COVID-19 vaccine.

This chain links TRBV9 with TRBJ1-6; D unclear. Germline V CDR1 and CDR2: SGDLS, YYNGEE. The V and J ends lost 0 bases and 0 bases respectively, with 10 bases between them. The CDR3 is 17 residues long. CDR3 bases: TGTGCCAGCAGCGTAGAAGCAACAAGCTCCTATAATTCACCCCTCCACTTT. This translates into CASSVEATSSYNSPLHF.

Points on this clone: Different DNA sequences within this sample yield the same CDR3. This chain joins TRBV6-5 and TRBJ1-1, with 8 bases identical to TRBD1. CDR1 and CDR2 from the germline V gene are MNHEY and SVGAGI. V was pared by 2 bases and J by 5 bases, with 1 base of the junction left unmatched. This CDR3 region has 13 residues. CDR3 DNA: TGTGCCAGCAGTTACGACAGGGGTACTGAAGCTTTCTTT. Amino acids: CASSYDRGTEAFF.

CDR3 region: CASSQSSREETQYF. CDR3 in DNA: TGTGCCAGCAGTCAAAGCTCCAGGGAAGAGACCCAGTACTTC. The rearrangement links TRBV2 to TRBJ2-5; tentative D call: TRBD1 (5 bases). Germline-derived CDR1 and CDR2 are SNHLY and FYNNEI. The CDR3 is 14 amino acids. V dropped 5 bases and J dropped 3 bases, with 13 bases sitting between them.

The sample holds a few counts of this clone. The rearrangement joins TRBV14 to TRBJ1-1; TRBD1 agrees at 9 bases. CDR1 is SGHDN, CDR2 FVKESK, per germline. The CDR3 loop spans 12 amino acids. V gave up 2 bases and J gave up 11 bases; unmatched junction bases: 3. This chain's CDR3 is CASSQYRGQAFF. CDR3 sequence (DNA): TGTGCCAGCAGCCAATACAGGGGGCAGGCTTTCTTT.

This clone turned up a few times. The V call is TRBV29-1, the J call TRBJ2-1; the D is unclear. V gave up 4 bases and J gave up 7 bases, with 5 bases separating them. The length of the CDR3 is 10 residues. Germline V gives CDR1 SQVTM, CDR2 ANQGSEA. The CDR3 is CSVVVNEQFF. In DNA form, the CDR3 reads TGCAGCGTTGTTGTGAATGAGCAGTTCTTC.

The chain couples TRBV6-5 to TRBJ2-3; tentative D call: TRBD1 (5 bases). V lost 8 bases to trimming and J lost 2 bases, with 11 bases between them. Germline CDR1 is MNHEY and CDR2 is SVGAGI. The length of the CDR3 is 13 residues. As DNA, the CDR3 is TGTGCCAGCCTCCGACAGTACACAGATACGCAGTATTTT. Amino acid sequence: CASLRQYTDTQYF.

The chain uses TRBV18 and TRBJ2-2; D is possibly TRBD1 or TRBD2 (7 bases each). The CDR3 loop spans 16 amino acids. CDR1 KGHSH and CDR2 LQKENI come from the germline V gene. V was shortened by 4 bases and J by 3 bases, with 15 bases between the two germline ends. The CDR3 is CASSLGQAGDTGELFF. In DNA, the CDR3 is TGTGCCAGCTCACTTGGACAGGCGGGGGACACCGGGGAGCTGTTTTTT. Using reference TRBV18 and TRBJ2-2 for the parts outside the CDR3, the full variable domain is NAGVMQNPRHLVRRRGQEARLRCSPMKGHSHVYWYRQLPEEGLKFMVYLQKENIIDESGMPKERFSAEFPKEGPSILRIQQVVRGDSAAYFCASSLGQAGDTGELFFGEGSRLTVL.